This T cell receptor (beta chain) is from a study of human T cells and chemical hapten exposure. Germline CDR1 is KGHSH and CDR2 is LQKENI. V lost 6 bases, J lost 1 base, and 16 bases lay in between. This CDR3 is 15 amino acids long. Separate cDNA molecules received unique molecular identifiers, which the library attached to them. TCRdb used MiXCR to reprocess the RACE reads, holding one entry per CDR3 protein. The sample lists about 190,000 distinct CDR3 sequences; under 25% were seen once. This clonotype was recorded a few times. The time point: patch test 3, about 24 weeks after DPC sensitization. Treatment described: therapeutic diphenylcyclopropenone sensitization with weekly scalp DPC.

The starting material was whole blood, obtained in connection with sensitization to the hapten diphenylcyclopropenone (DPC). This sequence joins TRBV18 and TRBJ2-7; a weak D match, TRBD2 (6 bases). This sequence was found in a middle-aged woman with alopecia areata. Some clones in this sample may be carry-over from other donors' samples. CDR3 protein: CASSARLVGSYEQYF. The CDR3 DNA reads TGTGCCAGCTCGGCGAGACTAGTAGGTTCCTACGAGCAGTACTTC.